This T cell receptor beta chain was sequenced during a study of cytomegalovirus exposure and HLA in healthy donors. The study's findings and limits: Earlier analysis found most TCR beta V segments productive about 87% or about 30% of the time. The authors judged a highly shared variant cluster likely a sequencing artifact. The study flagged some 170 TCR beta chains as cytomegalovirus-associated.

In the PCR, 60 Vbeta and 13 Jbeta primers were used. Some clones are missing from TCRdb's copy, which holds only in-frame ones; the method was immunoSEQ multiplex PCR. This sample has roughly 150,000 clones, with around 73% found just once. Regarding this clone: Its specificity is not known.

This CDR3 region has 13 residues. The germline gives CDR1 LGHNA, CDR2 YNFKEQ. Trimming removed 3 bases at V and 3 bases at J, with 8 bases between. This TCR derives from a woman under 30 in good health and CMV-seronegative. The chain is built from TRBV4-2 and TRBJ1-2; D is possibly TRBD1 (5 bases). Sequencing input: PBMCs. CDR3 amino acids: CASSHGRDYGYTF. As DNA, the CDR3 is TGTGCCAGCAGCCACGGCAGGGACTATGGCTACACCTTC.